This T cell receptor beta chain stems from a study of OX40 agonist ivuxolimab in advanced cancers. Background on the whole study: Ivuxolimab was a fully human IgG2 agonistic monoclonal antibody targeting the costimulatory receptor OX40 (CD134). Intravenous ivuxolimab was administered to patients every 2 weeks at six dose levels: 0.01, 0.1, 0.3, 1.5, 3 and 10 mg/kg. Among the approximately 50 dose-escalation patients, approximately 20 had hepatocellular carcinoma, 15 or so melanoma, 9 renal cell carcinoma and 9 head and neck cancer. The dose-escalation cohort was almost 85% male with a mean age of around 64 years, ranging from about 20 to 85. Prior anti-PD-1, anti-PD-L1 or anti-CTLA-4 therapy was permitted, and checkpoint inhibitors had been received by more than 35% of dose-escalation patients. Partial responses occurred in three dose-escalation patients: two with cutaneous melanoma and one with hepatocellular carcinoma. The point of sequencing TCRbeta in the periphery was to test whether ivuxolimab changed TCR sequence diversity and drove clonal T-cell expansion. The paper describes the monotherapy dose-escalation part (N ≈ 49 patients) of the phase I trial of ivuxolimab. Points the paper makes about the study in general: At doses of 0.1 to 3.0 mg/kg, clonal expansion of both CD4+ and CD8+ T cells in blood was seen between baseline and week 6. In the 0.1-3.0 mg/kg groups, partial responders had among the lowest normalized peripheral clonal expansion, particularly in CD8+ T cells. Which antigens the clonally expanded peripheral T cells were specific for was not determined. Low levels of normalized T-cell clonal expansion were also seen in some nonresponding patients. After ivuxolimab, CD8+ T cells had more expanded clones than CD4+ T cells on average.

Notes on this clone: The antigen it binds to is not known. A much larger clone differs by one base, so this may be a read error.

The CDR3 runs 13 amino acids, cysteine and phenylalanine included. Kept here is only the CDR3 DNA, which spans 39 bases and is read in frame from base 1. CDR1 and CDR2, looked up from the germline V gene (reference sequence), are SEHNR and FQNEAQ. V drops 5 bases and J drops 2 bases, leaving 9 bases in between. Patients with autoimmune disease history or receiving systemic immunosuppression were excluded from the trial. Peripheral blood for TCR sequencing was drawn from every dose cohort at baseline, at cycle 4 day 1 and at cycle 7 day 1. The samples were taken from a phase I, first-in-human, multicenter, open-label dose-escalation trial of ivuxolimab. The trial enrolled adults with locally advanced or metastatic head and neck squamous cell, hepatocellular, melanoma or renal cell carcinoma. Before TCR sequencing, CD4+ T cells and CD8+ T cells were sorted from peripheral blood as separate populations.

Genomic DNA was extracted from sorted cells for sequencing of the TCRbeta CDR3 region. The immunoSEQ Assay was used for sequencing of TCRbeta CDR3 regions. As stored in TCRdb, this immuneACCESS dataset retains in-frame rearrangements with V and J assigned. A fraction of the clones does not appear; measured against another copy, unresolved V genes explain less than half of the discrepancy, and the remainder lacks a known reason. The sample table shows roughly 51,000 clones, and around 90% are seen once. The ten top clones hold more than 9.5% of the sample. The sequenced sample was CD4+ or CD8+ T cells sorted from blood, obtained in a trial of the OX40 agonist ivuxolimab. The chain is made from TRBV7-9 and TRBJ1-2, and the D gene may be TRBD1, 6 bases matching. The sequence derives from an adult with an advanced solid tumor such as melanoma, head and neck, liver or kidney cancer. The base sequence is TGTGCCAGCAGCCCGGACAGAAACTATGGCTACACCTTC. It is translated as CASSPDRNYGYTF.